The 22 T cell receptor beta chains reported below all come from one sample, sequenced in a study of CD8+CD57+ T cells in acquired aplastic anemia. Genomic DNA, the template, was used for profiling of the TCR beta VDJ and CDR3. TCRdb re-called the reads through MiXCR, storing one row per CDR3 protein. The repertoire holds about 180,000 distinct CDR3 sequences, with less than 60% as singletons. Sequencing involved patients with CD8+CD57+ cell expansion previously shown by flow cytometry. Sequenced sample: sorted CD4+, CD8+, or CD8+CD57+ T cells (not recorded which) from PBMCs. Source of these receptors: a human donor with aplastic anemia.

The chain employs TRBV2 and TRBJ2-7; D gene unclear. V lost 6 bases to trimming and J lost 1 base, with 16 bases between them. Germline CDR1 reads SNHLY; CDR2 reads FYNNEI. The CDR3 is made up of 15 amino acids. The CDR3 is CASSPIDELSYEQYF. CDR3 in DNA: TGTGCCAGCAGCCCCATCGATGAACTATCCTACGAGCAGTACTTC. The full variable domain, rest sourced from reference TRBV2 and TRBJ2-7, is EPEVTQTPSHQVTQMGQEVILRCVPISNHLYFYWYRQILGQKVEFLVSFYNNEISEKSEIFDDQFSVERPDGSNFTLKIRSTKLEDSAMYFCASSPIDELSYEQYFGPGTRLTVT.

At least ten counts were recorded for this clonotype. This sequence joins TRBV5-1 and TRBJ2-7, with a weak D call TRBD1 (6 bases). Trimming removed 6 bases at V and 6 bases at J, with 31 bases between. This CDR3 comprises 18 residues. CDR1 is SGHRS and CDR2 is YFSETQ in the germline V gene. CDR3 DNA: TGCGCCAGCAAGGCTCGTGTAAATCCCGACAGGAGCCGGGTCGAGCAGTACTTC. Translating gives CASKARVNPDRSRVEQYF.

V and J are TRBV15 and TRBJ2-7; 8 bases are a match to TRBD2. The CDR3 length is 13 residues. Unmatched junction bases numbered 5, after V lost 5 bases and J lost 5 bases. Germline assignment: CDR1 LNHNV and CDR2 YYDKDF (reference sequence). The CDR3 spells CATSLGLADEQYF. The CDR3 DNA follows: TGTGCCACCAGCTTAGGACTAGCAGACGAGCAGTACTTC.

A note on this clonotype: A much larger clone differs by one base, so this may be a read error. This chain uses TRBV5-1 with TRBJ1-2; perhaps TRBD1 as D (5 bases). Germline V gives CDR1 SGHRS, CDR2 YFSETQ. V lost 4 bases to trimming and J lost 2 bases, with 15 bases between them. The CDR3 totals 15 residues. CDR3 protein: CASSLRAGPNYGYTF. Here the CDR3 DNA reads TGCGCCAGCAGCCTAAGGGCAGGGCCAAACTATGGCTACACCTTC.

This clonotype was seen only a few times. The V call is TRBV11-2, the J call TRBJ1-5; no firm D call. Trimming pared 5 bases from V and 6 bases from J, leaving 14 bases between. The CDR3 is 14 residues long. In germline, CDR1 is SGHAT, CDR2 FQNNGV. CDR3 bases: TGTGCCAGCAGCGCCTCTGGGTCGACTCAGCCCCAGCATTTT. Translated: CASSASGSTQPQHF.

DNA of the CDR3: TGTGCCAGCAGTCTACGGGACAGTAGAGAGACCCAGTACTTC. Protein sequence: CASSLRDSRETQYF. The chain recombines TRBV25-1 with TRBJ2-5; 7 positions agree with TRBD1. V lost 5 bases to trimming and J lost 4 bases; unmatched junction nucleotides: 7. This CDR3 spans 14 amino acids. The germline V gene has CDR1 MGHDK and CDR2 SYGVNS.

This clonotype turned up a few times. The CDR3 protein is CASSGSGEQYF. In nucleotides, the CDR3 is TGTGCCAGCAGTGGCTCAGGGGAGCAGTACTTC. The J gene is TRBJ2-7, the V gene TRBV2, with a weak D call TRBD1 (5 bases). The CDR3 length is 11 residues. Per the germline V gene, CDR1 is SNHLY and CDR2 is FYNNEI. V shed 4 bases and J shed 7 bases, with 8 bases lying between them.

This clonotype was picked up a small number of times. At one end the junction does not follow the germline gene, possibly because of a read error. The V call is TRBV7-7, the J call TRBJ2-5; no clear D gene. Germline CDR1 and CDR2: SSHAT and FNYEAQ (reference sequence). The CDR3 has 14 residues. The CDR3: CASSVNSRQETQYF. The CDR3 nucleotides are TGTGCTAGCAGCGTGAACAGCAGGCAAGAGACCCAGTACTTC. The full variable domain, its missing parts supplied by reference TRBV7-7 and TRBJ2-5, is GAGVSQSPRYKVTKRGQDVTLRCDPISSHATLYWYQQALGQGPEFLTYFNYEAQPDKSGLPSDRFSAERPEGSISTLTIQRTEQRDSAMYRCASSVNSRQETQYFGPGTRLLVL.

The genes are TRBV25-1 and TRBJ2-3; 7 nucleotides match TRBD1. The CDR3 has 14 amino acids. Germline V gene lookup returns CDR1 MGHDK and CDR2 SYGVNS. The V segment lost 3 bases and the J segment 4 bases; nucleotides outside the gene matches: 4. Here the CDR3 reads CASSDYRGSDTQYF. The DNA for the CDR3 is TGTGCCAGCAGTGACTACAGGGGTTCAGATACGCAGTATTTT.

The chain uses TRBV6-1 and TRBJ2-7; TRBD1 might be the D (6 bases). V lost 5 bases to trimming and J lost 5 bases, with 19 bases between them. The CDR3 length is 15 residues. Germline values: CDR1 MNHNS, CDR2 SASEGT. The CDR3 bases are TGTGCCAGCAGTCGTATGGGGGCGCGGTTCGACGAGCAGTACTTC. This codes for CASSRMGARFDEQYF.

V is TRBV19 and J is TRBJ2-1; D remains unclear. This CDR3 is built from 14 residues. V was pared by 5 bases and J by 7 bases, with 15 bases between. Germline CDR1 is LNHDA and CDR2 is SQIVND (reference sequence). The CDR3 region has the DNA TGTGCCAGTAGTCTCGAAATGGGGTATAATGAGCAGTTCTTC. Translated, it gives CASSLEMGYNEQFF.

This clonotype was detected a few times. The chain couples TRBV20-1 to TRBJ2-7, with TRBD2 as a possible D gene (6 bases). The CDR3 runs to 13 residues. V was clipped by 5 bases and J by 0 bases, with 11 bases between them. Germline values: CDR1 DFQATT, CDR2 SNEGSKA (reference sequence). Here the CDR3 DNA reads TGCAGTGCTGAAAGCGGGTACTCCTACGAGCAGTACTTC. This encodes CSAESGYSYEQYF.

Turning to this clonotype: Being one base from a much bigger clone, this may be a read error. This chain joins TRBV11-2 and TRBJ1-2; 11 bases line up with TRBD1. V dropped 4 bases and J dropped 9; count of bases not matched to a gene: 13. The CDR3 totals 16 residues. The germline V gene encodes CDR1 SGHAT and CDR2 FQNNGV. CDR3 protein: CASSSTGTGGSYSYTF. CDR3 bases: TGTGCCAGCAGCTCGACCGGGACAGGGGGTTCGTATAGCTACACCTTC.

The CDR3 region has the DNA TGTGCCAGCAGGGCGGTATATAGCAATCAGCCCCAGCATTTT. Amino acid sequence: CASRAVYSNQPQHF. The chain carries TRBV2 and TRBJ1-5; D not resolved. This CDR3 contains 14 residues. The ends were cut back, 6 bases at V and 0 bases at J, with 9 bases in the middle. Germline CDR1 is SNHLY and CDR2 is FYNNEI.

The V call is TRBV10-3, the J call TRBJ1-3; D uncertain. Germline values: CDR1 ENHRY, CDR2 SYGVKD. The CDR3 is 14 amino acids. V was cut by 2 bases and J by 2 bases, with 7 bases left in between. The CDR3 here is CAISEEVAGNTIYF. The CDR3 DNA follows: TGTGCCATCAGTGAGGAGGTAGCTGGAAACACCATATATTTT.

This clonotype came up a few times. V is TRBV2 and J is TRBJ1-3; 7 nucleotides align to TRBD1. With V trimmed by 4 bases and J by 0 bases, 3 bases remained unmatched. Per the germline V gene, CDR1 is SNHLY and CDR2 is FYNNEI. The CDR3 extends over 15 amino acids. CDR3 in DNA: TGTGCCAGCAGTGCGGGACAGTCCTCTGGAAACACCATATATTTT. It is translated as CASSAGQSSGNTIYF. The full variable domain, with the rest looked up from reference TRBV2 and TRBJ1-3, is EPEVTQTPSHQVTQMGQEVILRCVPISNHLYFYWYRQILGQKVEFLVSFYNNEISEKSEIFDDQFSVERPDGSNFTLKIRSTKLEDSAMYFCASSAGQSSGNTIYFGEGSWLTVV.

The chain combines TRBV11-2 with TRBJ2-3; 8 positions agree with TRBD2. Germline V gene data show CDR1 as SGHAT and CDR2 as FQNNGV. After removal of 1 base from V and 6 bases from J, the junction contained 12 bases not matched to a gene. The CDR3 contains 17 residues. Here the CDR3 reads CASSLGIGRLATDTQYF. DNA for the CDR3: TGTGCCAGCAGCTTAGGGATTGGGAGACTAGCGACGGATACGCAGTATTTT.

The CDR3 here is CATSVAGGAYNEQFF. CDR3 nucleotides: TGTGCCACCAGTGTCGCGGGGGGGGCATACAATGAGCAGTTCTTC. This sequence joins TRBV24-1 and TRBJ2-1; 9 nucleotides match TRBD2. CDR3 length: 15 residues. The germline V gene has CDR1 KGHDR and CDR2 SFDVKD. The J segment lost 4 bases and the V segment lost 5 bases, leaving 5 bases of the junction unmatched.

This clonotype occurred many times. V and J are TRBV6-1 and TRBJ2-7, with D possibly matching TRBD2 (5 bases). Germline CDR1 and CDR2: MNHNS and SASEGT. Deletions cut 6 bases from V and 4 bases from J, with 10 bases between. The CDR3 loop spans 12 amino acids. CDR3 amino acids: CASRDGLYEQYF. CDR3 sequence (DNA): TGTGCCAGCAGGGACGGACTTTACGAGCAGTACTTC.

Remarks on this clonotype: A much larger clonotype is one base distant, so this may be a read error. The chain combines TRBV5-6 with TRBJ1-4; TRBD1 matches 7 bases. The V gene end was trimmed by 3 bases and the J gene end by 14 bases; junction bases not matched to a gene: 7. The CDR3 loop spans 12 amino acids. Per germline, CDR1 SGHDT and CDR2 YYEEEE. CDR3 bases: TGTGCCAGCAGCTCTCCTACAGGGGTCCTGTTTTTT. As protein: CASSSPTGVLFF. Variable domain in full (rest from reference TRBV5-6 and TRBJ1-4): DAGVTQSPTHLIKTRGQQVTLRCSPKSGHDTVSWYQQALGQGPQFIFQYYEEEERQRGNFPDRFSGHQFPNYSSELNVNALLLGDSALYLCASSSPTGVLFFGSGTQLSVL.

This clonotype came up many times. The chain joins TRBV30 to TRBJ2-7; D not certain. Trimming took off 7 bases at V and 3 bases at J, with 7 bases between the two ends. CDR3 size: 10 residues. CDR1 and CDR2 (germline): GTSNPN, SVGIG (reference sequence). In DNA, the CDR3 is TGTGCCTTAGGGCTCTACGAGCAGTACTTC. It specifies CALGLYEQYF.

This clonotype was recorded a few times. The chain has TRBV5-1 and TRBJ1-4; D possibly corresponds to TRBD1 (6 bases). The CDR3 runs to 15 residues. V was clipped by 1 base and J by 10 bases, with 17 bases between them. CDR1 is SGHRS, CDR2 YFSETQ, per germline. The CDR3 loop is CASSLSTGREGKLFF. For the CDR3, the DNA is TGCGCCAGCAGCTTGTCCACAGGGAGGGAGGGAAAACTGTTTTTT.